The rows below give T cell receptor beta chains drawn from one sample of a study of early T cells in non-severe SARS-CoV-2 infection. MiXCR was run by TCRdb on the 5' RACE reads, yielding one entry per CDR3 protein. The sample lists some 22,000 distinct CDR3 sequences; more than 4% were seen once. Sequences were obtained from whole blood. These receptor sequences come from an adult who was a healthcare worker with PCR-confirmed SARS-CoV-2 infection or an uninfected control (not recorded which). CDR3s include the opening cysteine and the closing phenylalanine or tryptophan. A D gene is named only where the DNA matches it firmly. Clone size is shown for a subset of rows, as once, few, many or a class of expanded clone.

>TRBJ1-1|NA|TRBV6-4|many
TGTGCCAGCAGTGCAACCGACCGGTCAATGAACACTGAAGCTTTCTTT
CASSATDRSMNTEAFF
>TRBJ2-5|TRBD1|TRBV11-2|many
TGTGCCAGCAGCATAGGACAGGGGGTAGAGACCCAGTACTTC
CASSIGQGVETQYF
>TRBJ2-1|NA|TRBV7-2|few
TGTGCCAGCAGCAGAACTAGAGACAATGAGCAGTTCTTC
CASSRTRDNEQFF
>TRBJ1-6|NA|TRBV27|many
TGTGCCAGCACTTCCTCCTATAATTCACCCCTCCACTTT
CASTSSYNSPLHF
>TRBJ2-2|NA|TRBV2|many
TGTGCCAGCAGAACAGGACCCGGGGAGCTGTTTTTT
CASRTGPGELFF
>TRBJ1-2|NA|TRBV3-1|many
TGTGCCAGCAGCCAAGGGCAACAAAGCCATGGCTACACCTTC
CASSQGQQSHGYTF
>TRBJ2-1|NA|TRBV19|many
TGTGCCAGTAGTATCTCCGGCGGGGACTACAATGAGCAGTTCTTC
CASSISGGDYNEQFF
>TRBJ2-3|NA|TRBV9|NA
TGTGCCAGCAGCGTAGAGGTTTCAGGGGATACGCAGTATTTT
CASSVEVSGDTQYF
>TRBJ2-5|TRBD1|TRBV18|few
TGTGCCAGCTCACCTTGGGACAGGGCGAAAGAGACCCAGTACTTC
CASSPWDRAKETQYF
>TRBJ2-3|TRBD2|TRBV5-1|many
TGCGCCAGCAGCTTGGGCGGGGGGGCGAATACGCAGTATTTT
CASSLGGGANTQYF
>TRBJ1-5|NA|TRBV12-3/TRBV12-4|many
TGTGCCAGCAGTTTGGATTATCAGCCCCAGCATTTT
CASSLDYQPQHF
>TRBJ1-2|NA|TRBV4-2|many
TGTGCCAGCAGCCAAGAAAGAGGCTACACCTTC
CASSQERGYTF
>TRBJ2-7|TRBD1|TRBV7-9|few
TGTGCCAGCAGCTCGGGACAGAGATCCTACGAGCAGTACTTC
CASSSGQRSYEQYF
>TRBJ2-1|NA|TRBV4-1|many
TGCGCCAGCAGCCAAGACTATTGGGGACCCCCCAGCAATGAGCAGTTCTTC
CASSQDYWGPPSNEQFF
>TRBJ1-3|TRBD1|TRBV6-1|many
TGTGCCAGCAGTGAAGGGACAGGTTGGCGTGACACCATATATTTT
CASSEGTGWRDTIYF
>TRBJ1-5|TRBD1|TRBV28|many
TGTGCCAGCAGTTTATGGGGGGACAGCGTCAATCAGCCCCAGCATTTT
CASSLWGDSVNQPQHF
>TRBJ1-5|TRBD1|TRBV18|medium-sized
TGTGCCAGCTCCCGGGACAGGGCTACTCGTAAGGATCAGCCCCAGCATTTT
CASSRDRATRKDQPQHF